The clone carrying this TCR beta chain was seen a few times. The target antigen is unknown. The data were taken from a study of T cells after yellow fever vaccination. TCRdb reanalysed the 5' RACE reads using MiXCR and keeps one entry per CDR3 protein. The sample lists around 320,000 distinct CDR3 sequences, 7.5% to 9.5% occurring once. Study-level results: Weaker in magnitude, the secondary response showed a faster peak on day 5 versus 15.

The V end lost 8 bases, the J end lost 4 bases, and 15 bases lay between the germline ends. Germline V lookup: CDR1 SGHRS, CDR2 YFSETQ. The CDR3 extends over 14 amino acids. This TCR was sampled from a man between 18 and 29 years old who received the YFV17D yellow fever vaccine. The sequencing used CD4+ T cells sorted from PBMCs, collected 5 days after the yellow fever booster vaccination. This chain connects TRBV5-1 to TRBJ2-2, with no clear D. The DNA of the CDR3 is TGCGCCAGTTTGACGACTCCGGGCACCGGGGAGCTGTTTTTT. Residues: CASLTTPGTGELFF.